These T cell receptor beta chains were read from a single sample in a study of blood T cell repertoires in COVID-19. TCRdb's table, derived via immunoSEQ multiplex PCR, lists solely in-frame clones and lacks some. This table holds a few hundred thousand clones, 70% to 90% found once. The sequencing sample was made of PBMCs or T cells enriched from blood (not recorded which). The source is a woman in her fifties or sixties who had been exposed to COVID-19. Each CDR3 is given with its conserved first and last residue. The order of the fields is V gene, J gene, D gene, clone size, CDR3 protein, CDR3 DNA. The D gene is left open where the match is weak. Not every row has a clone size; where given, it reads once, few, many or a size class.

v_gene: TRBV28; j_gene: TRBJ2-7; d_gene: TRBD2; abundance: .; CDR3aa: CASSSNILAGGLYEQYF; CDR3nt: TGTGCCAGCAGTTCCAATATACTAGCGGGGGGGCTTTACGAGCAGTACTTC
v_gene: TRBV28; j_gene: TRBJ1-1; d_gene: .; abundance: .; CDR3aa: CASSSSPGGTEAFF; CDR3nt: TGTGCCAGCAGTTCATCCCCGGGTGGGACTGAAGCTTTCTTT
v_gene: TRBV12-3/TRBV12-4; j_gene: TRBJ1-2; d_gene: .; abundance: .; CDR3aa: CASTAPEHGYTF; CDR3nt: TGTGCCAGCACTGCCCCGGAGCATGGCTACACCTTC
v_gene: TRBV29-1; j_gene: TRBJ2-7; d_gene: TRBD1; abundance: .; CDR3aa: CSVEGQGGEREQYF; CDR3nt: TGCAGCGTTGAAGGACAGGGGGGTGAGAGGGAGCAGTACTTC
v_gene: TRBV29-1; j_gene: TRBJ1-1; d_gene: .; abundance: .; CDR3aa: CSVEDLRQGGTEAFF; CDR3nt: TGCAGCGTTGAAGATCTTCGGCAGGGCGGCACTGAAGCTTTCTTT
v_gene: TRBV5-1; j_gene: TRBJ1-2; d_gene: TRBD1; abundance: .; CDR3aa: CASSLVSGGSGTGDPYYGYTF; CDR3nt: TGCGCCAGCAGCTTGGTTAGTGGGGGCTCCGGGACAGGGGATCCCTACTATGGCTACACCTTC
v_gene: TRBV18; j_gene: TRBJ1-1; d_gene: .; abundance: .; CDR3aa: CASSPPVRSNTEAFF; CDR3nt: TGTGCCAGCTCACCACCGGTTCGGTCAAACACTGAAGCTTTCTTT
v_gene: TRBV10-2; j_gene: TRBJ2-5; d_gene: .; abundance: .; CDR3aa: CASSRMGGETQYF; CDR3nt: TGCGCCAGCAGTCGTATGGGCGGGGAGACCCAGTACTTC
v_gene: TRBV2; j_gene: TRBJ1-2; d_gene: TRBD1; abundance: .; CDR3aa: CASRDRSRDGYTF; CDR3nt: TGTGCCAGCAGGGACAGGTCCCGGGATGGCTACACCTTC
v_gene: TRBV29-1; j_gene: TRBJ1-1; d_gene: .; abundance: .; CDR3aa: CSVDPRALGTEAFF; CDR3nt: TGCAGCGTTGACCCCAGGGCCCTGGGCACTGAAGCTTTCTTT
v_gene: TRBV19; j_gene: TRBJ1-1; d_gene: .; abundance: .; CDR3aa: CASSIDHRTAVNTEAFF; CDR3nt: TGTGCCAGTAGTATAGATCACCGGACAGCAGTGAACACTGAAGCTTTCTTT
v_gene: TRBV29-1; j_gene: TRBJ1-5; d_gene: TRBD1; abundance: .; CDR3aa: CSARTGASNQPQHF; CDR3nt: TGCAGCGCCAGGACAGGGGCTAGCAATCAGCCCCAGCATTTT
v_gene: TRBV6-5; j_gene: TRBJ2-7; d_gene: TRBD1; abundance: few; CDR3aa: CASHSRGMAYEQYF; CDR3nt: TGTGCCAGCCACAGCAGGGGGATGGCCTACGAGCAGTACTTC
v_gene: TRBV19; j_gene: TRBJ2-7; d_gene: .; abundance: .; CDR3aa: CASSIEVRGNGEQYF; CDR3nt: TGTGCCAGTAGTATAGAGGTACGGGGGAACGGCGAGCAGTACTTC
v_gene: TRBV15; j_gene: TRBJ2-7; d_gene: .; abundance: .; CDR3aa: CATSSQGSYEQYF; CDR3nt: TGTGCCACCAGCTCCCAGGGCTCCTACGAGCAGTACTTC
v_gene: TRBV7-9; j_gene: TRBJ1-1; d_gene: TRBD1; abundance: .; CDR3aa: CASSLVGTANTEAFF; CDR3nt: TGTGCCAGCAGCTTAGTGGGGACAGCGAACACTGAAGCTTTCTTT
v_gene: TRBV14; j_gene: TRBJ1-3; d_gene: .; abundance: .; CDR3aa: CASSHSTYTINTIYF; CDR3nt: TGTGCCAGCAGCCACTCAACTTATACGATAAACACCATATATTTT
v_gene: TRBV6-5; j_gene: TRBJ2-2; d_gene: TRBD1; abundance: .; CDR3aa: CASSLTGGVNTGELFF; CDR3nt: TGTGCCAGCAGTTTAACAGGGGGAGTAAACACCGGGGAGCTGTTTTTT
v_gene: TRBV9; j_gene: TRBJ1-2; d_gene: .; abundance: .; CDR3aa: CASSVRDDGYGYTF; CDR3nt: TGTGCCAGCAGCGTGAGGGATGATGGCTATGGCTACACCTTC
v_gene: TRBV6-5; j_gene: TRBJ1-2; d_gene: TRBD1; abundance: .; CDR3aa: CASAEGTGYGYTF; CDR3nt: TGTGCCAGCGCGGAAGGGACAGGGTATGGCTACACCTTC
v_gene: TRBV9; j_gene: TRBJ1-5; d_gene: .; abundance: .; CDR3aa: CASSPTGLNQPQHF; CDR3nt: TGTGCCAGCAGCCCGACAGGACTCAATCAGCCCCAGCATTTT
v_gene: TRBV20-1; j_gene: TRBJ2-7; d_gene: .; abundance: .; CDR3aa: CSARGAYEQYF; CDR3nt: TGCAGTGCTAGAGGCGCGTACGAGCAGTACTTC
v_gene: TRBV7-9; j_gene: TRBJ1-1; d_gene: .; abundance: .; CDR3aa: CASSPPGNTEAFF; CDR3nt: TGTGCCAGCAGCCCACCAGGTAACACTGAAGCTTTCTTT
v_gene: TRBV18; j_gene: TRBJ2-7; d_gene: TRBD1; abundance: .; CDR3aa: CASSKDRGNEQYF; CDR3nt: TGTGCCAGCTCAAAGGACAGGGGGAACGAGCAGTACTTC
v_gene: TRBV7-2; j_gene: TRBJ1-3; d_gene: TRBD1; abundance: .; CDR3aa: CASSKQGRSGNTIYF; CDR3nt: TGTGCCAGCAGTAAACAGGGGCGGTCTGGAAACACCATATATTTT
v_gene: TRBV19; j_gene: TRBJ1-1; d_gene: TRBD1; abundance: .; CDR3aa: CASSGGKGAKKDTEAFF; CDR3nt: TGTGCCAGTAGTGGGGGAAAGGGGGCTAAGAAGGACACTGAAGCTTTCTTT
v_gene: TRBV12-3/TRBV12-4; j_gene: TRBJ1-1; d_gene: .; abundance: .; CDR3aa: CASSLWANTEAFF; CDR3nt: TGTGCCAGCAGTTTATGGGCGAACACTGAAGCTTTCTTT
v_gene: TRBV30; j_gene: TRBJ1-1; d_gene: .; abundance: .; CDR3aa: CAWSLTTTRGNTEAFF; CDR3nt: TGTGCCTGGAGTCTTACAACTACCCGGGGAAACACTGAAGCTTTCTTT
v_gene: TRBV2; j_gene: TRBJ2-2; d_gene: TRBD1; abundance: once; CDR3aa: CASSGTGGDGELFF; CDR3nt: TGTGCCAGCAGTGGGACAGGGGGCGACGGGGAGCTGTTTTTT
v_gene: TRBV19; j_gene: TRBJ1-2; d_gene: TRBD1; abundance: .; CDR3aa: CASSIAGDRVGYTF; CDR3nt: TGTGCCAGTAGTATAGCAGGAGACAGGGTTGGCTACACCTTC
v_gene: TRBV7-6; j_gene: TRBJ2-7; d_gene: .; abundance: .; CDR3aa: CASSLNQGSYEQYF; CDR3nt: TGTGCCAGCAGCCTGAACCAGGGGAGCTACGAGCAGTACTTC
v_gene: TRBV19; j_gene: TRBJ1-6; d_gene: TRBD1; abundance: .; CDR3aa: CASSIGQGENSPLHF; CDR3nt: TGTGCCAGTAGTATTGGACAGGGAGAAAATTCACCCCTCCACTTT
v_gene: TRBV7-5; j_gene: TRBJ1-1; d_gene: .; abundance: .; CDR3aa: CVRSLPMGTGKEAFF; CDR3nt: TGTGTCAGAAGCTTACCCATGGGGACAGGGAAGGAAGCTTTCTTT
v_gene: TRBV27; j_gene: TRBJ1-6; d_gene: .; abundance: .; CDR3aa: CASWEDNSPLHF; CDR3nt: TGTGCCAGCTGGGAGGATAATTCACCCCTCCACTTT
v_gene: TRBV27; j_gene: TRBJ1-4; d_gene: .; abundance: .; CDR3aa: CASSFDNRATNEKLFF; CDR3nt: TGTGCCAGCAGTTTTGACAACCGCGCAACTAATGAAAAACTGTTTTTT
v_gene: TRBV5-4; j_gene: TRBJ2-7; d_gene: TRBD1; abundance: .; CDR3aa: CASSSDRGLSYEQYF; CDR3nt: TGTGCCAGCAGCTCTGACAGGGGTCTCTCCTACGAGCAGTACTTC
v_gene: TRBV19; j_gene: TRBJ2-1; d_gene: .; abundance: .; CDR3aa: CASSIERGGRELF; CDR3nt: TGTGCCAGTAGTATAGAGAGGGGGGGCAGGGAGCTCTTC
v_gene: TRBV3-1/TRBV3-2; j_gene: TRBJ1-1; d_gene: TRBD1; abundance: .; CDR3aa: CASTRDRGLEAFF; CDR3nt: TGTGCCAGCACACGCGACAGGGGGCTTGAAGCTTTCTTT
v_gene: TRBV10-3; j_gene: TRBJ1-1; d_gene: .; abundance: many; CDR3aa: CATTGPTEAFF; CDR3nt: TGTGCCACGACAGGCCCCACTGAAGCTTTCTTT
v_gene: TRBV11-2; j_gene: TRBJ2-1; d_gene: .; abundance: few; CDR3aa: CASSPGTIMSYEQFF; CDR3nt: TGTGCCAGCAGCCCCGGGACAATAATGAGCTATGAGCAGTTCTTC
v_gene: TRBV12-3/TRBV12-4; j_gene: TRBJ1-1; d_gene: TRBD1; abundance: .; CDR3aa: CASKGTGGTEAFF; CDR3nt: TGTGCCAGCAAGGGGACAGGGGGCACTGAAGCTTTCTTT
v_gene: TRBV7-9; j_gene: TRBJ1-6; d_gene: .; abundance: once; CDR3aa: CASSLDGSSNSPLHF; CDR3nt: TGTGCCAGCAGCTTAGATGGCAGTAGCAATTCACCCCTCCACTTT
v_gene: TRBV24-1; j_gene: TRBJ2-3; d_gene: TRBD1; abundance: .; CDR3aa: CATSDWGQGGTDTQYF; CDR3nt: TGTGCCACCAGTGACTGGGGACAGGGGGGTACAGATACGCAGTATTTT
v_gene: TRBV5-5; j_gene: TRBJ1-1; d_gene: TRBD1; abundance: .; CDR3aa: CASSFRGRTTEAFF; CDR3nt: TGTGCCAGCAGCTTCAGGGGGCGCACGACTGAAGCTTTCTTT
v_gene: TRBV7-9; j_gene: TRBJ1-2; d_gene: .; abundance: few; CDR3aa: CASSYAGGAHGYTF; CDR3nt: TGTGCCAGCAGTTACGCCGGGGGGGCGCATGGCTACACCTTC
v_gene: TRBV7-3; j_gene: TRBJ2-2; d_gene: .; abundance: .; CDR3aa: CASSPREFTGELFF; CDR3nt: TGTGCCAGCAGCCCGAGGGAATTCACCGGGGAGCTGTTTTTT
v_gene: TRBV5-4; j_gene: TRBJ2-3; d_gene: .; abundance: once; CDR3aa: CASSLGGLRDTDTQYF; CDR3nt: TGTGCCAGCAGCTTGGGGGGACTTCGGGACACAGATACGCAGTATTTT
v_gene: TRBV2; j_gene: TRBJ2-2; d_gene: TRBD2; abundance: .; CDR3aa: CASKGGSGGLMNTGELFF; CDR3nt: TGTGCCAGTAAGGGAGGCAGCGGGGGGCTCATGAACACCGGGGAGCTGTTTTTT
v_gene: TRBV12-1; j_gene: TRBJ1-2; d_gene: .; abundance: .; CDR3aa: CASSWGGVTTGYTF; CDR3nt: TGTGCCAGCAGCTGGGGCGGGGTGACTACTGGCTACACCTTC
v_gene: TRBV30; j_gene: TRBJ2-2; d_gene: .; abundance: .; CDR3aa: CAWSPRRAGELFF; CDR3nt: TGTGCCTGGAGCCCCAGGCGGGCCGGGGAGCTGTTTTTT
v_gene: TRBV4-1; j_gene: TRBJ1-2; d_gene: .; abundance: .; CDR3aa: CASSLGQEGFYGYTF; CDR3nt: TGCGCCAGCAGCCTGGGACAAGAGGGATTTTATGGCTACACCTTC
v_gene: TRBV5-6; j_gene: TRBJ1-1; d_gene: .; abundance: .; CDR3aa: CASRVTGRNTEAFF; CDR3nt: TGTGCCAGCAGGGTGACAGGCCGAAACACTGAAGCTTTCTTT
v_gene: TRBV27; j_gene: TRBJ2-2; d_gene: .; abundance: .; CDR3aa: CASSFRDLMNTGELFF; CDR3nt: TGTGCCAGCAGTTTCCGGGACTTGATGAACACCGGGGAGCTGTTTTTT